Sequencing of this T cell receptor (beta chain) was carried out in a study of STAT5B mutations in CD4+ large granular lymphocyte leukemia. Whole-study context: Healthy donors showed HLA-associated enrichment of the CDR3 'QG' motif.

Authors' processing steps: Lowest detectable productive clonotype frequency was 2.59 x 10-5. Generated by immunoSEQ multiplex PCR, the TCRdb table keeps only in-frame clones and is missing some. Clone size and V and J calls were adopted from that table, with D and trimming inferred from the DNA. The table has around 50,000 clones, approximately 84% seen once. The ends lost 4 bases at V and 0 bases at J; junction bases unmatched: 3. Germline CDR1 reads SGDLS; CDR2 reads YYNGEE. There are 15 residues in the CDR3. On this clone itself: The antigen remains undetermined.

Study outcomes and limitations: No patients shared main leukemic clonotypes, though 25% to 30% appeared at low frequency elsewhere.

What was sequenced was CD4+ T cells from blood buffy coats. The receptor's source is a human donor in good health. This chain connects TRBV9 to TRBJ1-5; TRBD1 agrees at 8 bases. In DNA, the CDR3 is TGTGCCAGCAGCTTCCAGGGGGCTAGCAATCAGCCCCAGCATTTT. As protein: CASSFQGASNQPQHF.